This T cell receptor beta chain derives from a study of T cells in Graves' hyperthyroidism and ophthalmopathy. Looked up from germline, CDR1 is SGHTA and CDR2 is FQGNSA. The V and J ends lost 5 bases and 5 bases, in that order; junction bases with no gene match: 7. The length of the CDR3 is 15 residues. The TCR beta CDR3 regions underwent amplification using RNA transcripts as the source. A first-round RT-PCR of the TCR CDR3 used the HTBI primer set. Each CDR3 protein gets one entry after TCRdb re-called the multiplex PCR reads with MiXCR. The sample holds 500,000 to 650,000 distinct CDR3 sequences, roughly 15% seen once. This clonotype was detected many times.

The rearrangement links TRBV7-2 to TRBJ2-1, with 9 bases lining up with TRBD1. The sequence was obtained from a woman aged 45 to 65 with Graves' ophthalmopathy. The sequenced sample consisted of blood. The CDR3 region is CASSGGQGRNNEQFF. The CDR3 region has the DNA TGTGCCAGCAGCGGGGGACAGGGCCGAAACAATGAGCAGTTCTTC.